This TCR beta chain was observed in a study of tumor and adjacent non-tumor tissue in lung cancer. As for the study in general: There were 12 adenocarcinoma, a couple of squamous cell carcinoma and 1 small cell lung cancer cases. Study-level results: Significantly higher TCR diversity was found in tumor than normal lung. Normal lung showed higher cumulative top 100 clone frequency than tumor.

The V gene lost 3 bases and the J gene lost 4 bases, with 12 bases spanning the gap. The CDR3 totals 13 residues. Germline CDR1 reads SQVTM; CDR2 reads ANQGSEA. Concerning this clonotype: No antigen is known for it. The CDR3 does not close with the conserved phenylalanine or tryptophan, likely indicating a read error.

This sample's RNA came from whole unsorted tissue. A modified ARM-PCR protocol with three rounds of nested PCR amplified TCRbeta. One entry per CDR3 protein, called by TCRdb with MiXCR from the multiplex PCR reads. Of around 140,000 distinct CDR3 sequences detected, approximately 70% appear once; the ten largest clones hold 15% to 20%. The chain is built from TRBV29-1 and TRBJ2-5, with D perhaps being TRBD1 or TRBD2 (5 bases each). The clonotype was recovered from a man in his 60s with small cell lung cancer. The sample consisted of lung tumor tissue. The CDR3 is CSVDEGTRETQYL. The CDR3 DNA is TGCAGCGTTGACGAGGGGACCCGAGAGACCCAGTACTTG.